Listed below are T cell receptor beta chains from one sample, sequenced in a study of T cells in Graves' hyperthyroidism and ophthalmopathy. Via MiXCR, TCRdb re-called the multiplex PCR reads, giving one row per CDR3 protein. The sample includes roughly 280,000 distinct CDR3 sequences, about a sixth of them seen just once. Sequencing input: blood. These TCRs come from a woman in her sixties or seventies with Graves' ophthalmopathy. CDR3s include the opening cysteine and the closing phenylalanine or tryptophan. Each record gives: V gene, J gene, clone size, D gene, CDR3 DNA, CDR3 protein. The D gene is left open where the match is weak. Clone size is shown for a subset of rows, as once, few, many or a class of expanded clone.

TRBV29-1	TRBJ1-1	-	TRBD1	TGCAGCGCCGGGACAGGGACGGGCACTGAAGCTTTCTTT	CSAGTGTGTEAFF
TRBV4-1	TRBJ2-3	many	TRBD1	TGCGCCAGCAACAAGGACAGGGCGACAGATACGCAGTATTTT	CASNKDRATDTQYF
TRBV2	TRBJ1-6	many	-	TGTGCCAGCAGCAGGTTGGGGGCGCACTCACCCCTCCACTTT	CASSRLGAHSPLHF
TRBV15	TRBJ2-5	few	-	TGTGCCACCAGCAGAAGCAGGGCCTCGCAAGAGACCCAGTACTTC	CATSRSRASQETQYF
TRBV28	TRBJ2-7	many	TRBD2	TGTGCCAGCAGTTTATTTCAGGGGAATATAGCGGGAGGGGACGAGCAGTACTTC	CASSLFQGNIAGGDEQYF
TRBV5-8	TRBJ2-7	-	-	TGTGCCAGCAGCTTGGGGGTTTGGACGGGGAACTACGAGCAGTACTTC	CASSLGVWTGNYEQYF
TRBV20-1	TRBJ1-5	many	-	TGCAGTGCTAGAGGGTTTGGCAGACTAGACTATAGCAATCAGCCCCAGCATTTT	CSARGFGRLDYSNQPQHF
TRBV11-2	TRBJ1-2	-	-	TGTGCCAGCAGCTTAGGGGGAATGTTTAACTATGGCTACACCTTC	CASSLGGMFNYGYTF
TRBV19	TRBJ2-3	few	-	TGTGCCAGTAGTATGGGTCCGGACACAGATACGCAGTATTTT	CASSMGPDTDTQYF
TRBV6-5	TRBJ2-2	-	-	TGTGCCAGCAGTTCCATCGTAGGGTTTGCCGGGGAGCTGTTTTTT	CASSSIVGFAGELFF
TRBV7-9	TRBJ2-5	many	-	TGTGCCAGCAGCTTAGGAACAGGGTCGAGGAAAGAGACCCAGTACTTC	CASSLGTGSRKETQYF